This T cell receptor (beta chain) was sequenced in a study of blood T cell repertoires in COVID-19. The overall study: COVID-19 samples, acute and convalescent, were from the United States, Italy and Spain. Nucleic acid was either cDNA or gDNA, and it came from T cells, B-cell-depleted T cells, or PBMCs.

Authors' analysis steps: Estimated nucleated cell counts came from reference gene primer amplification. Clones were sequenced by immunoSEQ multiplex PCR, and TCRdb holds only the in-frame ones, with some missing. That table is the source of V, J and clone size, and D and trimming were worked out from the DNA. The sample has about 99,000 clones, 65% to 85% seen once. Trimming cost V 5 bases and J 3 bases; bases outside gene matches: 9. Germline V gives CDR1 PRHDT, CDR2 FYEKMQ (reference sequence). The CDR3 is made up of 16 amino acids. J is TRBJ2-3 and V is TRBV13, with 9 bases lining up with TRBD1. Sequenced input: peripheral blood. This receptor was identified in a man between 65 and 85 years old with active or convalescent COVID-19. CDR3 protein: CASSGNRGLRTDTQYF. The CDR3 region has the DNA TGTGCCAGCAGCGGCAACAGGGGGCTACGTACAGATACGCAGTATTTT.